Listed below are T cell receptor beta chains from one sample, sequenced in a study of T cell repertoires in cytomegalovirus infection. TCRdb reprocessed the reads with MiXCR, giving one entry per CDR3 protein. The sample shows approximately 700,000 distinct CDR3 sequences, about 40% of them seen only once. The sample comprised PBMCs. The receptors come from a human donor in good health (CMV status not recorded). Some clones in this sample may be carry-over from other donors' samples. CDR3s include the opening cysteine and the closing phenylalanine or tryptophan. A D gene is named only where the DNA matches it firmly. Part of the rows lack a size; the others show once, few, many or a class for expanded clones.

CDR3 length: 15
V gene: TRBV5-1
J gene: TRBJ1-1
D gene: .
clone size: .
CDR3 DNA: TGCGCCAGCAGCTATGAACGGGGGGTAAACACTGAAGCTTTCTTT
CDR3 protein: CASSYERGVNTEAFF

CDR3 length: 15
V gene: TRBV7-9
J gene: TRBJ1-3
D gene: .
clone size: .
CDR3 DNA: TGTGCCAGCAGCTTCGACCTTCACTCTGGAAACACCATATATTTT
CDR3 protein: CASSFDLHSGNTIYF

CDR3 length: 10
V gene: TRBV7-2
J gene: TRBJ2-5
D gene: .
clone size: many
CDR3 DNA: TGTGCCAGCAGCTTAGCGGTCCAGTACTTC
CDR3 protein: CASSLAVQYF

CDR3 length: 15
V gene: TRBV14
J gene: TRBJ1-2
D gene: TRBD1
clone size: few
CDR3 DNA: TGTGCCAGCAGCCAAGGACAGGGCGGAAACTATGGCTACACCTTC
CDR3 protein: CASSQGQGGNYGYTF

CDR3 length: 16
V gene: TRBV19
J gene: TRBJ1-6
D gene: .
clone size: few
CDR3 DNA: TGTGCCAGTAGAAACCGCGGAGGTCGGTCCGATTCACCCCTCCACTTT
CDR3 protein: CASRNRGGRSDSPLHF

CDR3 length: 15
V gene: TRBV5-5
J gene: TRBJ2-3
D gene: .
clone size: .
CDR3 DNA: TGTGCCAGCAGCCACGGGGCTAGCGGCACAGATACGCAGTATTTT
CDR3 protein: CASSHGASGTDTQYF

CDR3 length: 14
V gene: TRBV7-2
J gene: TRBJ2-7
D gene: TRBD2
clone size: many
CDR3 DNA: TGTGCCAGCAGCTTACACGGGAGGGGAGACGAGCAGTACTTC
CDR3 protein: CASSLHGRGDEQYF

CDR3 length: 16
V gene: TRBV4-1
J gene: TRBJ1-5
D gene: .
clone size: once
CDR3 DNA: TGCGCCAGCAGCCAAGAGTTCGGGCAGCACAATCAGCCCCAGCATTTT
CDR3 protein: CASSQEFGQHNQPQHF

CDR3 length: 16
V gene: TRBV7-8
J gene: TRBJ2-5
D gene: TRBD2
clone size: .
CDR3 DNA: TGTGCCAGCAGCGGGCGACTAGCGGGAGGGCTGGAGACCCAGTACTTC
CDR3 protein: CASSGRLAGGLETQYF

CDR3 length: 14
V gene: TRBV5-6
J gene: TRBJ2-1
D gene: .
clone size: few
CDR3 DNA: TGTGCCAGCAGCACGGCCGACAGGTACAATGAGCAGTTCTTC
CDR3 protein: CASSTADRYNEQFF

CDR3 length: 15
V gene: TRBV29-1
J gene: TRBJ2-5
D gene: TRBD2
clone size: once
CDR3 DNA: TGCAGCGTTGAAGAGGATAGCGGGAGTATAGAGACCCAGTACTTC
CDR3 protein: CSVEEDSGSIETQYF

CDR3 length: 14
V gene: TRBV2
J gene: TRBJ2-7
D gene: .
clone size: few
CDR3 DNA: TGTGCCAGCAAGCCCGGTCTTTCCCTCTACGAGCAGTACTTC
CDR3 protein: CASKPGLSLYEQYF

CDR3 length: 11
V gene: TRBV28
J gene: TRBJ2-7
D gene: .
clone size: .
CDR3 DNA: TGTGCCAGCAGGCGACTCTACGAGCAGTACTTC
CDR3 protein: CASRRLYEQYF

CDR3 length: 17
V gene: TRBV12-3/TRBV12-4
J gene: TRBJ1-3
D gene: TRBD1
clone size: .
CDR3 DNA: TGTGCCAGCAGCCCTGGACAGGGGGTTTCCTCTGGAAACACCATCTATTTT
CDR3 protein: CASSPGQGVSSGNTIYF

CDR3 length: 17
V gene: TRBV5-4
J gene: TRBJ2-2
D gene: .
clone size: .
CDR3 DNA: TGTGCCAGCAGCTCACCTGACCGTGAGGGGCTTGGCGGGGAGCTGTTTTTT
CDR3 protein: CASSSPDREGLGGELFF

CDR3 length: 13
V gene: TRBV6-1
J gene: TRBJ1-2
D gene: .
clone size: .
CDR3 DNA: TGTGCCAGCATTTACGGATCCGACTATGGCTACACCTTC
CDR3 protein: CASIYGSDYGYTF

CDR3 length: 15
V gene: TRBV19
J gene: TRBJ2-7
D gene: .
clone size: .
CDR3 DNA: TGTGCCAGTATTATCGCGGAGGACATAACCTACGAGCAGTACTTC
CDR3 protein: CASIIAEDITYEQYF

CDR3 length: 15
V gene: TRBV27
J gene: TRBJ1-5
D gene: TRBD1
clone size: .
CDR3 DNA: TGTGCCAGCAGTGACGGACAGGGGGGTTTTCAGCCCCAGCATTTT
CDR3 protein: CASSDGQGGFQPQHF

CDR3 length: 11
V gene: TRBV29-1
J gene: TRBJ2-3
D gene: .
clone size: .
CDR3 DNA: TGCAGCGTTTCTCTGGCAGATACGCAGTATTTT
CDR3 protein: CSVSLADTQYF

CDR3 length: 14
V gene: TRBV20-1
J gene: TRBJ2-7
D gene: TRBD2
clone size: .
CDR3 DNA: TGCAGTGCTAGAAAAGCGGGGAGCTCCTACGAGCAGTACTTC
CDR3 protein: CSARKAGSSYEQYF

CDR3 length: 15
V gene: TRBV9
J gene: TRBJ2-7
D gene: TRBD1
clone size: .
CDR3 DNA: TGTGCCAGCAGCGCCGGCCTTACAGGGGCCAGCGAGCAGTACTTC
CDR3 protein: CASSAGLTGASEQYF

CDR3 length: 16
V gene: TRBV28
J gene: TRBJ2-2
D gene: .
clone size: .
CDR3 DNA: TGTGCCAGCAGTACCTTTAGGACAACTAACACCGGGGAGCTGTTTTTT
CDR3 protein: CASSTFRTTNTGELFF

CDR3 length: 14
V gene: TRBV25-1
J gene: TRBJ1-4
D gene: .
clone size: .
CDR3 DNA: TGTGCCAGCAGAGACCGCGCAACTAATGAAAAACTGTTTTTT
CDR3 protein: CASRDRATNEKLFF

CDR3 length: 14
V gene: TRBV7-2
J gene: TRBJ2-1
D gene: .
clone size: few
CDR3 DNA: TGTGCCAGCAGCATTAATCCCTCCTACAATGAGCAGTTCTTC
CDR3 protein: CASSINPSYNEQFF

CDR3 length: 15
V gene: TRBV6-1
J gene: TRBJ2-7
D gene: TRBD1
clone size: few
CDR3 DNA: TGTGCCAGCAGTCCGTGGGACAGGGAGCTGAGGGGGCAGTACTTC
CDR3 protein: CASSPWDRELRGQYF

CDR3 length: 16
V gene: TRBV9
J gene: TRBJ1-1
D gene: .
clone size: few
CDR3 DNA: TGTGCCAGCAGCGTAGTCCCCGACCTTATGAACACTGAAGCTTTCTTT
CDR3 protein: CASSVVPDLMNTEAFF

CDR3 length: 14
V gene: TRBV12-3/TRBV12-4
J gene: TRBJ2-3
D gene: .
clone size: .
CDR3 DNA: TGTGCCAGCAGTTTTTTCAGGGTAGGAGATACGCAGTATTTT
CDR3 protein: CASSFFRVGDTQYF

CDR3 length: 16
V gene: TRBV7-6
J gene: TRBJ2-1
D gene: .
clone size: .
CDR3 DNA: TGTGCCAGCAGCTTTGCTAGCGCCGAGAAGAATAATGAGCAGTTCTTC
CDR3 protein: CASSFASAEKNNEQFF

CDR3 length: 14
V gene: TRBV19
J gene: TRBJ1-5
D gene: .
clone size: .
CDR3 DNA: TGTGCCAGTAGTCAGGACAGTAGCAATCAGCCCCAGCATTTT
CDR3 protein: CASSQDSSNQPQHF

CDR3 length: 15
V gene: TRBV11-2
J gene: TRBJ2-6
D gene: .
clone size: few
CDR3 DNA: TGTGCCAGCAGCTCGGACGGCTCTGGGGCCAACGTCCTGACTTTC
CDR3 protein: CASSSDGSGANVLTF

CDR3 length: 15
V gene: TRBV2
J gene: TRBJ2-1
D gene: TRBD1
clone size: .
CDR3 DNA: TGTGCCAGCGCTCGGGACAGGGGTACCTACAATGAGCAGTTCTTC
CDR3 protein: CASARDRGTYNEQFF

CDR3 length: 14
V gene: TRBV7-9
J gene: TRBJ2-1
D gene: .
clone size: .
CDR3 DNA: TGTGCCAGCAGCTTAAGTGACTCCTACAATGAGCAGTTCTTC
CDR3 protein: CASSLSDSYNEQFF

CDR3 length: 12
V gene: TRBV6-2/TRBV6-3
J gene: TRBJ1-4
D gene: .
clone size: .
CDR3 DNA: TGTGCCAGCAGTTACTTATCCGGAAAACTGTTTTTT
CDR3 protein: CASSYLSGKLFF

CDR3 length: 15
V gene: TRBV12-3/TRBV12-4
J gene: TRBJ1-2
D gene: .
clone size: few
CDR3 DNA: TGTGCCAGCAGTTTTGCGGCAGGGAGGTTCTATGGCTACACCTTC
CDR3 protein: CASSFAAGRFYGYTF

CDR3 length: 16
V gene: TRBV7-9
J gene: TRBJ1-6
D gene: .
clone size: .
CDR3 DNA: TGTGCCAGCAGCTTAGCAGGAGGGCCGGCGAATTCACCCCTCCACTTT
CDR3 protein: CASSLAGGPANSPLHF

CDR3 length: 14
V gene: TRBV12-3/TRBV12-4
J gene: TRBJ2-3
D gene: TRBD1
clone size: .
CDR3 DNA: TGTGCCAGCAGTGAGCAGGGGGTTGAAGATACGCAGTATTTT
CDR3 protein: CASSEQGVEDTQYF

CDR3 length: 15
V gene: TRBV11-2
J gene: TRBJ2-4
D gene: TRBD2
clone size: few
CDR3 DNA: TGTGCCAGCAGCTTAGATTCGCTGGGAGGGAACATTCAGTACTTC
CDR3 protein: CASSLDSLGGNIQYF

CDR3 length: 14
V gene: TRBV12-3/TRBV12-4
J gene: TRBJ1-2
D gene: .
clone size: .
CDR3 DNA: TGTGCCAGCAGTTTCGCGGGGGAGGGCTATGGCTACACCTTC
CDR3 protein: CASSFAGEGYGYTF

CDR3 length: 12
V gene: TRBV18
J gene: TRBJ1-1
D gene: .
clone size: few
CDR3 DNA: TGTGCCAGCTCACCGTTGGGAGCTGAAGCTTTCTTT
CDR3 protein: CASSPLGAEAFF

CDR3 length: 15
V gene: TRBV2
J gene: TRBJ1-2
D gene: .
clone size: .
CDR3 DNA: TGTGCCAGCAGCGTGGTCCGGGTCTCTAACTATGGCTACACCTTC
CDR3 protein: CASSVVRVSNYGYTF

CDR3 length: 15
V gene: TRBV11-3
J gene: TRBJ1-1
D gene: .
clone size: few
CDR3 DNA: TGTGCCAGCAGCACCGGACAGTCCCAGAACACTGAAGCTTTCTTT
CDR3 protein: CASSTGQSQNTEAFF

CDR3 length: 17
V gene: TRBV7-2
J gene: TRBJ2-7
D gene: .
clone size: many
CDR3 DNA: TGTGCCAGCAGCTTAGCCTCCGGGGCAGGATCCCGCTACGAGCAGTACTTC
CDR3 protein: CASSLASGAGSRYEQYF

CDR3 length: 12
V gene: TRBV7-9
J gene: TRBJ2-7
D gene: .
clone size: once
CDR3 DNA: TGTGCCAGCAGCTTAGAACAGGGTACGCAGTACTTC
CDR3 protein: CASSLEQGTQYF

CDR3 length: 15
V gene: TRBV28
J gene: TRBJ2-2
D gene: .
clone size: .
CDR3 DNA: TGTGCCAGCACATTACAGGGTCTCAACACCGGGGAGCTGTTTTTT
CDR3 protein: CASTLQGLNTGELFF

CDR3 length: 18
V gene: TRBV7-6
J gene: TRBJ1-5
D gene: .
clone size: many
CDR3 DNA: TGTGCCAGCAGCTCCTCAAACGACAGTACCTATAGCAATCAGCCCCAGCATTTT
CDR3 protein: CASSSSNDSTYSNQPQHF